A single sample gave rise to the 13 T cell receptor beta chains below, sequenced in a study of T cell responses to AZD1222 COVID-19 vaccine. Libraries were prepared by immunoSEQ multiplex PCR; TCRdb keeps only in-frame clonotypes and omits some of them. The sample consists of some 91,000 clones, under 90% of them appearing once. Sequencing used peripheral blood, obtained on day 0 of AZD1222 vaccination. The receptors here all came from an adult in good health.

The V call is TRBV9, the J call TRBJ2-7; weak D call: TRBD2 (6 bases). The CDR3 sequence is 13 residues long. V dropped 4 bases and J dropped 3 bases, with 11 bases sitting between them. Germline CDR1 and CDR2: SGDLS and YYNGEE. The CDR3 DNA is TGTGCCAGCAGCCAGGGACTTAACTACGAGCAGTACTTC. This encodes CASSQGLNYEQYF.

The chain is built from TRBV7-9 and TRBJ2-1; D not certain. Germline assignment: CDR1 SEHNR and CDR2 FQNEAQ (reference sequence). V lost 4 bases and J lost 8, with 6 bases in between. CDR3 length: 11 residues. Here the CDR3 DNA reads TGTGCCAGCAGCTCAGGTGATGAGCAGTTCTTC. Translated: CASSSGDEQFF.

The V call is TRBV19, the J call TRBJ1-1; a possible D gene is TRBD1 (5 bases). The germline gives CDR1 LNHDA, CDR2 SQIVND (reference sequence). The CDR3 runs to 15 residues. Between the trimmed V and J ends, which lost 4 bases and 3 bases, there was a span of 15 bases. The chain's CDR3 is CASSKGADRYTEAFF. CDR3 in DNA: TGTGCCAGTAGTAAAGGGGCCGACAGATACACTGAAGCTTTCTTT.

The chain couples TRBV6-5 to TRBJ2-4; 11 bases are shared with TRBD2. The CDR3 extends over 16 amino acids. Trimming took 2 bases from V and 4 from J; bases not matched to a gene: 4. Germline CDR1 and CDR2: MNHEY and SVGAGI. The CDR3: CASSYLTSGKKNIQYF. Written as DNA, the CDR3 is TGTGCCAGCAGTTACCTGACTAGCGGGAAGAAAAACATTCAGTACTTC.

V usage is TRBV7-2 and J usage is TRBJ1-2, with TRBD1 as a possible D gene (5 bases). The CDR3 extends over 13 amino acids. Germline CDR1 reads SGHTA; CDR2 reads FQGNSA. V lost 11 bases, J lost 0 bases, and 13 bases lay in between. The CDR3 protein is CAGAPGTNYGYTF. CDR3 DNA sequence: TGTGCCGGGGCTCCCGGGACTAACTATGGCTACACCTTC. Drawing the rest from reference TRBV7-2 and TRBJ1-2, the complete variable domain is GAGVSQSPSNKVTEKGKDVELRCDPISGHTALYWYRQSLGQGLEFLIYFQGNSAPDKSGLPSDRFSAERTGGSVSTLTIQRTQQEDSAVYLCAGAPGTNYGYTFGSGTRLTVV.

This chain uses TRBV9 with TRBJ1-6, with D hard to call. Germline CDR1 reads SGDLS; CDR2 reads YYNGEE. V gave up 2 bases and J gave up 10 bases, with 10 bases separating them. This CDR3 spans 13 amino acids. The CDR3 loop is CASSVEEGSPLHF. Here the CDR3 DNA reads TGTGCCAGCAGCGTCGAAGAAGGGTCACCCCTCCACTTT.

The J gene is TRBJ2-1, the V gene TRBV5-4, with 8 nucleotides matching TRBD1. CDR3 length: 12 residues. The germline CDR1 and CDR2 sequences are SGHNT and YYREEE (reference sequence). With 10 bases clipped from V and 3 bases from J, the junction kept 3 bases outside the gene matches. The CDR3 loop is CAAGTGYNEQFF. CDR3 in DNA: TGTGCCGCAGGGACAGGCTACAATGAGCAGTTCTTC.

This clone was found once. The chain combines TRBV6-4 with TRBJ1-1; maybe TRBD1 (5 bases). The germline CDR1 and CDR2 sequences are MRHNA and SNTAGT. Trimming shortened V by 6 bases and J by 0 bases, and 14 bases separated the two germline ends. The CDR3 is 15 residues long. The CDR3 DNA follows: TGTGCCAGCAGCCGGGACGGAAACATGAACACTGAAGCTTTCTTT. It is translated as CASSRDGNMNTEAFF.

V and J are TRBV12-3 or TRBV12-4 and TRBJ1-5, with D possibly matching TRBD1 (5 bases). The length of the CDR3 is 13 residues. V lost 6 bases and J lost 6, with 12 bases in between. CDR3 in DNA: TGTGCCAGCAGGGGGGGGGTGGCTCAGCCCCAGCATTTT. It is translated as CASRGGVAQPQHF.

The CDR3 reads CASSDPLPSTVEQYF. CDR3 in DNA: TGTGCCAGCAGTGATCCCTTGCCTTCTACAGTCGAGCAGTACTTC. The rearrangement joins TRBV2 to TRBJ2-7; the D is unclear. This CDR3 has 15 residues. Germline CDR1 is SNHLY and CDR2 is FYNNEI. V lost 3 bases, J lost 6 bases, and 18 bases lay in between.

This clone was found a few times. The chain links TRBV2 to TRBJ2-7; no definite D call. The CDR3 spans 14 residues. V was pared by 3 bases and J by 2 bases, with 11 bases between. Germline loops: CDR1 SNHLY, CDR2 FYNNEI. The CDR3 spells CASSEAGPTYEQYF. CDR3 nucleotide sequence: TGTGCCAGCAGTGAGGCAGGACCAACCTACGAGCAGTACTTC.

This chain links TRBV3-1 (or the pseudogene TRBV3-2) with TRBJ2-7; 9 positions agree with TRBD2. V was clipped by 1 base and J by 2 bases; unmatched bases: 21. This CDR3 contains 21 residues. Looked up from germline, CDR1 is LGHDT and CDR2 is YNNKEL (reference sequence). Written as DNA, the CDR3 is TGTGCCAGCAGCCAAGCCCTCACCCGGCAGGAATTTAGCGGGAGCCCCTACGAGCAGTACTTC. This sequence encodes CASSQALTRQEFSGSPYEQYF.

The chain couples TRBV29-1 to TRBJ1-3; D call uncertain. V lost 0 bases, J lost 3 bases, and 6 bases lay in between. CDR1 and CDR2 (germline): SQVTM, ANQGSEA. The CDR3 extends over 13 amino acids. CDR3 sequence (DNA): TGCAGCGTTGAAGATCAGGATGGAAACACCATATATTTT. It specifies CSVEDQDGNTIYF.